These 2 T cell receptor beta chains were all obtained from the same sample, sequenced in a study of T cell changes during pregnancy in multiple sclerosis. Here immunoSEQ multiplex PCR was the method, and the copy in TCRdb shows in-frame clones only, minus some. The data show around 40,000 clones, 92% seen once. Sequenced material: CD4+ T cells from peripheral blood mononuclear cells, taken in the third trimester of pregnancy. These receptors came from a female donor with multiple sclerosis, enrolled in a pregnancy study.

Written as DNA, the CDR3 is TGTGCCAGCAGCTTAGTTCACGGGACAGGGGGCAATGAGCAGTTCTTC. As protein: CASSLVHGTGGNEQFF. The chain employs TRBV7-2 and TRBJ2-1; 11 bases agree with TRBD1. Germline CDR1 SGHTA, CDR2 FQGNSA. The CDR3 covers 16 residues. V lost 1 base, J lost 6 bases, and 5 bases stayed unmatched.

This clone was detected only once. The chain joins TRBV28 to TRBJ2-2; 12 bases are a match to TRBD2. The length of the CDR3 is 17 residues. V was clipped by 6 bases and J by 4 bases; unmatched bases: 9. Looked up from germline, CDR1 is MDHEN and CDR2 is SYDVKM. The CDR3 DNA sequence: TGTGCCAGCAGACGCGGACTAGCGGGATCACTCACCGGGGAGCTGTTTTTT. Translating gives CASRRGLAGSLTGELFF.